The 19 T cell receptor beta chains in this list originate from one sample, sequenced in a study of blood T cell repertoires in COVID-19. Sequencing used immunoSEQ multiplex PCR; TCRdb keeps in-frame clones, though not all of them. Of nearly 200,000 clones listed, less than 90% are singletons. Sequencing was carried out using peripheral blood. The receptors derive from an older woman with acute or convalescent COVID-19.

The chain recombines TRBV27 with TRBJ2-1, with TRBD2 as a possible D gene (6 bases). The germline CDR1 and CDR2 sequences are MNHEY and SMNVEV (reference sequence). The germline V and J ends were trimmed by 1 base and 4 bases, with 17 bases remaining between them. The CDR3 is 17 amino acids. The CDR3 region has the DNA TGTGCCAGCAGTTTATGGCGGCGGGGCGGGCGATACAATGAGCAGTTCTTC. This encodes CASSLWRRGGRYNEQFF.

The chain joins TRBV7-2 to TRBJ2-7; 7 bases line up with TRBD1. Germline assignment: CDR1 SGHTA and CDR2 FQGNSA. CDR3 length equals 15 residues. Trimming took 4 bases from V and 0 from J; bases not matched to a gene: 6. CDR3 sequence reads: CASSSTGATSYEQYF. DNA of the CDR3: TGTGCCAGCAGCTCCACAGGGGCCACCTCCTACGAGCAGTACTTC.

The V and J genes are TRBV5-1 and TRBJ2-1, with 11 bases identical to TRBD2. The trim removed 3 bases at V and 3 bases at J, leaving 14 bases unmatched. CDR1 and CDR2 (germline): SGHRS, YFSETQ. The CDR3 length is 19 residues. CDR3 region: CASSSPLAGVLGNYNEQFF. In DNA, the CDR3 is TGCGCCAGCAGCTCTCCACTAGCGGGAGTTTTAGGGAACTACAATGAGCAGTTCTTC.

The V gene is TRBV21-1, the J gene TRBJ1-1; TRBD1 is taken as the D call from the table, unchecked against the DNA. TRBV21-1 is classified as a pseudogene. The CDR3 covers 16 residues. The CDR3 coding sequence is TGTGCCAGCAGCACCCGACAGGTCCACATGAACACTGAAGCTTTCTTT. Its protein is CASSTRQVHMNTEAFF.

J is TRBJ2-7 and V is TRBV7-2, with D possibly matching TRBD1 (5 bases). CDR1 is SGHTA, CDR2 FQGNSA, per germline. Trimming took 4 bases from V and 5 from J, leaving 15 bases between them. The CDR3 totals 14 residues. The CDR3 here is CASSWAGRSDEQYF. The CDR3, as DNA: TGTGCCAGCAGCTGGGCAGGGCGGTCGGACGAGCAGTACTTC.

The genes are TRBV19 and TRBJ1-5, with a possible D match to TRBD1 (5 bases). V lost 0 bases to trimming and J lost 6 bases, with 15 bases between them. CDR3 length: 16 amino acids. The germline V gene has CDR1 LNHDA and CDR2 SQIVND (reference sequence). The CDR3 DNA reads TGTGCCAGTAGTATAGATTCTGACCCTAGGGGTCAGCCCCAGCATTTT. Amino acid sequence: CASSIDSDPRGQPQHF. The full variable domain, its missing parts supplied by reference TRBV19 and TRBJ1-5, is DGGITQSPKYLFRKEGQNVTLSCEQNLNHDAMYWYRQDPGQGLRLIYYSQIVNDFQKGDIAEGYSVSREKKESFPLTVTSAQKNPTAFYLCASSIDSDPRGQPQHFGDGTRLSIL.

V is TRBV4-1 and J is TRBJ2-1, with 16 bases lining up with TRBD2. Germline CDR1 is MGHRA and CDR2 is YSYEKL. The V and J ends lost 4 bases and 8 bases, in that order; junction bases with no gene match: 11. The CDR3 spans 18 residues. CDR3 sequence (DNA): TGCGCCAGCAGCCTTACGGGACTAGCGGGGGGGCCAGGCCATGAGCAGTTCTTC. Protein sequence: CASSLTGLAGGPGHEQFF.

The chain recombines TRBV25-1 with TRBJ1-6, with D perhaps matching TRBD1 (5 bases). Trimming stripped 7 bases from V and 5 bases from J, with 15 bases between. The CDR3 is 15 amino acids. From germline, CDR1 is MGHDK and CDR2 SYGVNS. The CDR3 DNA sequence: TGTGCCAGCAACTTGGGGGACTCTCATAATTCACCCCTCCACTTT. It codes for CASNLGDSHNSPLHF. Looking up the rest from reference TRBV25-1 and TRBJ1-6 gives the full variable domain: EADIYQTPRYLVIGTGKKITLECSQTMGHDKMYWYQQDPGMELHLIHYSYGVNSTEKGDLSSESTVSRIRTEHFPLTLESARPSHTSQYLCASNLGDSHNSPLHFGNGTRLTVT.

The V call is TRBV7-9, the J call TRBJ2-5; 13 nucleotides match TRBD2. Germline values: CDR1 SEHNR, CDR2 FQNEAQ (reference sequence). With 3 bases clipped from V and 5 bases from J, the junction kept 6 bases outside the gene matches. CDR3 length equals 16 residues. The CDR3, as DNA: TGTGCCAGCAGCTTGGGACTAGCGGGAACATCTGAGACCCAGTACTTC. Encoded protein: CASSLGLAGTSETQYF.

V gene TRBV18 combines with J gene TRBJ2-3; tentatively, D is TRBD2 (6 bases). Between the trimmed V and J ends, which lost 1 base and 2 bases, there was a span of 16 bases. The germline gives CDR1 KGHSH, CDR2 LQKENI. The CDR3 is 17 residues long. CDR3 in amino acids: CASSPRGAGGLTDTQYF. CDR3 sequence (DNA): TGTGCCAGCTCACCACGGGGAGCGGGCGGACTCACAGATACGCAGTATTTT.

The J gene is TRBJ1-2, the V gene TRBV12-3 or TRBV12-4; possible D gene TRBD1, 6 bases. Trimming took 4 bases from V and 8 from J, leaving 8 bases between them. The CDR3 length is 11 residues. The DNA of the CDR3 is TGTGCCAGCAGTTGGGGGCGGGGCTACACCTTC. Its translation: CASSWGRGYTF.

The chain has TRBV7-2 and TRBJ2-7; a possible D gene is TRBD1 (8 bases). Germline CDR1 SGHTA, CDR2 FQGNSA. This CDR3 has 15 residues. V was cut by 1 base and J by 5 bases, with 15 bases left in between. The CDR3 is CASSLDRTGRDEQYF. For the CDR3, the DNA is TGTGCCAGCAGCTTAGATAGGACAGGGAGGGACGAGCAGTACTTC.

The rearrangement links TRBV19 to TRBJ2-1; tentatively, D is TRBD2 (6 bases). CDR1 and CDR2 from the germline V gene are LNHDA and SQIVND (reference sequence). The CDR3 is 16 residues long. With 7 bases removed from V and 7 bases from J, the gap between germline ends came to 23 bases. The CDR3 sequence is CASKTVGGSSLNEQFF. CDR3 DNA sequence: TGTGCCAGTAAAACCGTCGGGGGTTCTAGCCTTAATGAGCAGTTCTTC. The entire variable domain, with the rest obtained from reference TRBV19 and TRBJ2-1, is as follows: DGGITQSPKYLFRKEGQNVTLSCEQNLNHDAMYWYRQDPGQGLRLIYYSQIVNDFQKGDIAEGYSVSREKKESFPLTVTSAQKNPTAFYLCASKTVGGSSLNEQFFGPGTRLTVL.

This clone was found a few times. The rearrangement joins TRBV5-1 to TRBJ1-4, with D possibly matching TRBD1 (5 bases). The germline V and J ends were trimmed by 3 bases and 6 bases, with 15 bases remaining between them. CDR3 length equals 15 residues. Germline lookup yields CDR1 SGHRS and CDR2 YFSETQ. CDR3 residues: CASSSSGFGDEKLFF. Here the CDR3 DNA reads TGCGCCAGCAGCTCGTCAGGGTTTGGAGATGAAAAACTGTTTTTT.

The rearrangement joins TRBV5-1 to TRBJ1-1, with D possibly matching TRBD1 (5 bases). Trimming took off 3 bases at V and 7 bases at J, with 13 bases between the two ends. Germline V gene sequence: CDR1 SGHRS, CDR2 YFSETQ. The CDR3 is made up of 13 amino acids. The CDR3 DNA is TGCGCCAGCAGCTCAGGGTGGGAGGGTGAAGCTTTCTTT. Translated: CASSSGWEGEAFF.

The chain has TRBV4-2 and TRBJ1-4; TRBD1 aligns across 7 bases. CDR1 and CDR2 from the germline V gene are LGHNA and YNFKEQ. With 4 bases clipped from V and 4 bases from J, the junction kept 3 bases outside the gene matches. This CDR3 has 14 amino acids. DNA of the CDR3: TGTGCCAGCAGCCGCCAGGGGGATAATGAAAAACTGTTTTTT. Translated: CASSRQGDNEKLFF.

The rearrangement uses TRBV19 and TRBJ2-1; D is uncertain. The CDR3 has 13 amino acids. CDR1 and CDR2 (germline): LNHDA, SQIVND (reference sequence). Trimming left V 3 bases short and J 7 bases short, with 10 bases between. CDR3 protein: CASSIELRNEQFF. CDR3 nucleotide sequence: TGTGCCAGTAGTATTGAACTACGGAATGAGCAGTTCTTC. Variable domain in full (rest from reference TRBV19 and TRBJ2-1): DGGITQSPKYLFRKEGQNVTLSCEQNLNHDAMYWYRQDPGQGLRLIYYSQIVNDFQKGDIAEGYSVSREKKESFPLTVTSAQKNPTAFYLCASSIELRNEQFFGPGTRLTVL.

The J gene is TRBJ1-4, the V gene TRBV7-9; 10 nucleotides match TRBD1. Germline V gene sequence: CDR1 SEHNR, CDR2 FQNEAQ (reference sequence). The ends lost 5 bases at V and 8 bases at J; junction bases unmatched: 8. The CDR3 has 15 residues. CDR3 region: CASSTPWTGGEKLFF. CDR3 DNA sequence: TGTGCCAGCAGCACCCCTTGGACAGGGGGAGAAAAACTGTTTTTT.

This sequence joins TRBV12-5 and TRBJ2-3; the D is unclear. Germline CDR1 is LGHNT and CDR2 is FRNRAP. With 1 base removed from V and 4 bases from J, the gap between germline ends came to 6 bases. This CDR3 contains 13 residues. In DNA, the CDR3 is TGTGCTAGTGGTTTGGGATCGGCAGATACGCAGTATTTT. It specifies CASGLGSADTQYF.